This T cell receptor (beta chain) was recorded in a study of response to subunit inactivated influenza vaccine listed by TCRdb under 2018. With respect to the entire study: The study used deep quantitative T cell receptor repertoire profiling to track responses to a trivalent subunit inactivated influenza vaccine. Results the study describes overall, beyond this receptor: The authors proposed that each seasonal influenza vaccination may bring in only a limited number of new T cells.

Libraries were built with RT-PCR. These reads were obtained on an Illumina HiSeq 2500. TCRdb handled the public reads itself, with Q25 trimming in fastp and clone calling in MiXCR, and kept productive beta chains. CDR3 protein duplicates are merged, each entry listing the most common genes and DNA. The sample table lists 540,000 or so distinct CDR3 sequences, around 13% of them with a count of one. 13% of the sample is held by the ten biggest clonotypes. Turning to this clonotype: Its target antigen remains unknown. The sample holds no much larger clone one base away, and base qualities are not on file.

Read against the paper, the sample's time point label means: 45 to 55 days after influenza vaccine administration. The receptor was derived from a man in his forties or fifties who received an inactivated influenza vaccine. Donor details come from another sample of the same person, matched by shared clones. Sample: PBMCs from blood, taken roughly 48 days after vaccination.

The DNA sequence is as follows: TGCAGTGCGGTTGGACAGTCACAAGAGACCCAGTACTTC. Its translation is CSAVGQSQETQYF. Recombination joined TRBV20-1 with TRBJ2-5; possibly the D gene is TRBD1, per 6 matching bases. CDR1 and CDR2 (DFQATT, SNEGSKA) derive from the germline V gene (reference sequence). The germline ends are 13 bases apart after V is trimmed by 6 bases and J by 2 bases. Counted from cysteine to phenylalanine, this CDR3 has 13 amino acids. CDR3 DNA is the only sequence kept; it has 39 bases, read in frame from the first base.